These 2 T cell receptor beta chains were sequenced from one sample in a study of shared clonotypes between healthy human individuals. Libraries were prepared by immunoSEQ multiplex PCR; TCRdb keeps only in-frame clonotypes and omits some of them. The sample carries millions of clones, more than 80% recorded once. The sequencing input was naive CD4+ T cells sorted from blood. Subset of the sample: CD45RA+ positively selected. The source is a man younger than 35 in good health.

This sequence joins TRBV5-1 and TRBJ2-5; 8 bases are shared with TRBD2. This CDR3 region has 14 residues. V shed 4 bases, J shed 5 bases, and the junction held 7 bases outside the gene matches. Germline V gene data show CDR1 as SGHRS and CDR2 as YFSETQ. CDR3 sequence reads: CASSRQAGEETQYF. CDR3 DNA: TGCGCCAGCAGCCGTCAAGCGGGGGAGGAGACCCAGTACTTC.

The chain uses TRBV7-9 and TRBJ2-3; 12 nucleotides line up with TRBD2. The CDR3 is 17 residues long. J was trimmed by 6 bases and V by 4 bases; bases with no gene match: 11. Germline CDR1 SEHNR, CDR2 FQNEAQ (reference sequence). DNA of the CDR3: TGTGCCAGCAGCTCGCCCCTAGCGGGAGGGCCTTACGATACGCAGTATTTT. Protein sequence: CASSSPLAGGPYDTQYF.